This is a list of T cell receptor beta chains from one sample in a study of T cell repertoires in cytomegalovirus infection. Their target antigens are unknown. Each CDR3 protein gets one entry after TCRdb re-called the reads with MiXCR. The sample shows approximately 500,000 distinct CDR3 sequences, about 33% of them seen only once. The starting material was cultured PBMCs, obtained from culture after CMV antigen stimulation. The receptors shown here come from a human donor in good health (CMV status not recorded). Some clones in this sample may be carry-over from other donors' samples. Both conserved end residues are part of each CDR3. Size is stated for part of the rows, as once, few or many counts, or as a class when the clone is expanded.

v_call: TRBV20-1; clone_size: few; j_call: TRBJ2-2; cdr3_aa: CSARYGTDGELFF
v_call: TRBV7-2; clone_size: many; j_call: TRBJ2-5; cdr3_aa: CASSYGTAETQYF
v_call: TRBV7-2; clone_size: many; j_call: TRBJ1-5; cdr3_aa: CASSPRGYSNQPQHF
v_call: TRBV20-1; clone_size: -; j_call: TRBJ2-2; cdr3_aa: CSAGGGGLPGELFF
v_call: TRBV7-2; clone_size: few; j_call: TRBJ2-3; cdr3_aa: CASRLAGGKSTQYF
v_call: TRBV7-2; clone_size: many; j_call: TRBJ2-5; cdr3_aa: CASSLVRTGGQETQYF
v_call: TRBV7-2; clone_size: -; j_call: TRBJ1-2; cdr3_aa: CASSNRQGNYGYTF
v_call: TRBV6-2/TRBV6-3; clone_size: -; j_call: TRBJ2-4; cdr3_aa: CASSYSGYSGVNIQYF
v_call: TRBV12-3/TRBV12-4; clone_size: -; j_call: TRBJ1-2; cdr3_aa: CASSLNREYGYTF
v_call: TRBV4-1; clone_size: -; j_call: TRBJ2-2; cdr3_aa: CASSPRQGFNTGELFF
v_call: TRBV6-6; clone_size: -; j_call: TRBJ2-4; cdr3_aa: CASSYSRDGNIQYF
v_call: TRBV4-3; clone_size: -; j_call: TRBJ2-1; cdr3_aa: CASSQDQGSSYNEQFF
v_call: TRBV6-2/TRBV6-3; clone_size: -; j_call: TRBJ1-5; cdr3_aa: CASTKGQHNQPQHF
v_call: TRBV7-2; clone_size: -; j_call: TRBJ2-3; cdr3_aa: CASSSGSNTQYF
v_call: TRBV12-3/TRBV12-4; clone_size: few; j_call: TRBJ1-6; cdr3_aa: CASRNTGANSPLHF
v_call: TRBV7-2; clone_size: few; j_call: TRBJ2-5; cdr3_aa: CASSLELRQRVGQETQYF
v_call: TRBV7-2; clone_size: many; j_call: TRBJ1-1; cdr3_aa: CASSTLSTGRAAFF
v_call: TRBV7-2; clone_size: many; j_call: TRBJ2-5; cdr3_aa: CASSLAPSGRETQYF
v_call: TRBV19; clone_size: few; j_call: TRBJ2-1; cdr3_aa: CASSFTNEQFF
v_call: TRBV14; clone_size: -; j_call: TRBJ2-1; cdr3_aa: CASSHLAGGYGNEQFF
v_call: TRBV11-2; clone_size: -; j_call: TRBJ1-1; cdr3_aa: CASSPRRGAEDTEAFF
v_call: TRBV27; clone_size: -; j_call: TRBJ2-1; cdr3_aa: CASYRAGVVNEQFF
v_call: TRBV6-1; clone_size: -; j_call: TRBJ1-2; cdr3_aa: CASRPPGTAHGYTF
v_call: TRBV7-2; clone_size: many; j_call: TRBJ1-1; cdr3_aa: CASRPPRDRLNTEAFF
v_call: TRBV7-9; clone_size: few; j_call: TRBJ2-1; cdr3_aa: CASSLGLGGLGDEQFF
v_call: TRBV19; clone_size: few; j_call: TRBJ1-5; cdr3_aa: CASSPPQGLDLSNQPQHF
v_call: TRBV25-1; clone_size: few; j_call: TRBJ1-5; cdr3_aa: CASSEFGSNQPQHF
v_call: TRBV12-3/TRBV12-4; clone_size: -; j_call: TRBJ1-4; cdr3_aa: CASSPTGWREKLFF